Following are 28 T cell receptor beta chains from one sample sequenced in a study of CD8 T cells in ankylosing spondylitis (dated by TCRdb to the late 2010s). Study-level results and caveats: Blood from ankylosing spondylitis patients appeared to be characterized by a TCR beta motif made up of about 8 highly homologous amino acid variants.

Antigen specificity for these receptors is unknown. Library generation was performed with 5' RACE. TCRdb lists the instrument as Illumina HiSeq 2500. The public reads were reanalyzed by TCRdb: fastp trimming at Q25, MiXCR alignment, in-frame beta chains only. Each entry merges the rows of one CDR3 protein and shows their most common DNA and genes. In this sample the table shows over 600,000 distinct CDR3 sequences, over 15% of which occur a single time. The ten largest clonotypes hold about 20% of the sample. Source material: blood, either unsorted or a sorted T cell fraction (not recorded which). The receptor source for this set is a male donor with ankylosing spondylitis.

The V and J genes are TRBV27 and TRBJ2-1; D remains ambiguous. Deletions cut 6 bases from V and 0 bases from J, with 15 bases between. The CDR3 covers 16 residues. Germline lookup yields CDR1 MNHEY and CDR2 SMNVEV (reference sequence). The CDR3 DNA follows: TGTGCCAGCAGCTCTCTATCGGTCAGCTCCTACAATGAGCAGTTCTTC. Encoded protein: CASSSLSVSSYNEQFF.

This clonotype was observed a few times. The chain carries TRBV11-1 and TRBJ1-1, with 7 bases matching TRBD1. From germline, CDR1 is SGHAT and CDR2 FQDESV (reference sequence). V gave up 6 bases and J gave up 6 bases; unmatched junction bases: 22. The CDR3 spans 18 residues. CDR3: CASREGLTGKGEEAEAFF. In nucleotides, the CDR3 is TGTGCCAGCAGGGAGGGGCTGACAGGGAAGGGCGAGGAGGCTGAAGCTTTCTTT.

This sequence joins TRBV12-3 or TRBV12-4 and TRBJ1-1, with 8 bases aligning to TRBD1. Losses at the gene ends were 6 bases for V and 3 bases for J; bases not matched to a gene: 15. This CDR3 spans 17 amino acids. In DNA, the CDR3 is TGTGCCAGCAGATCCGGACAGGGTGACATCGGTGACACTGAAGCTTTCTTT. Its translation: CASRSGQGDIGDTEAFF.

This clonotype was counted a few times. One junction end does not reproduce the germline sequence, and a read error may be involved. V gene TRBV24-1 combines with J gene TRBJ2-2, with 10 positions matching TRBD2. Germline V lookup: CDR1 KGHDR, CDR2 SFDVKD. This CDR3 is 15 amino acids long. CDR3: CATGDPSGGTGELFF. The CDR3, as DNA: TGTGCCACCGGTGACCCTAGCGGGGGTACCGGGGAGCTGTTTTTT.

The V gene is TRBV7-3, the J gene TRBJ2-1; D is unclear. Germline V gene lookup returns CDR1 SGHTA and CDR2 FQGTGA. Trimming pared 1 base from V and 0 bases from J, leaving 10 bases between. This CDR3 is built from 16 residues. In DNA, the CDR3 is TGTGCCAGCAGCTTAAAGGTTACGAGCTCCTACAATGAGCAGTTCTTC. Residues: CASSLKVTSSYNEQFF.

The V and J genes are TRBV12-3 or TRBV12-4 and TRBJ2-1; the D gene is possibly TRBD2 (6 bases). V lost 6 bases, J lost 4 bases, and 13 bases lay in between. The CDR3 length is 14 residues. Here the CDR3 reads CASRRDLGYNEQFF. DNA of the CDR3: TGTGCCAGCAGGCGGGATTTAGGGTACAATGAGCAGTTCTTC.

CDR3 DNA: TGTGCCAGCAGCCATAAAAGGGGCAATCAGCCCCAGCATTTT. This translates into CASSHKRGNQPQHF. The rearrangement joins TRBV7-2 to TRBJ1-5; D is unresolved. The CDR3 is 14 residues long. Germline CDR1 is SGHTA and CDR2 is FQGNSA. V gave up 5 bases and J gave up 2 bases, with 10 bases separating them.

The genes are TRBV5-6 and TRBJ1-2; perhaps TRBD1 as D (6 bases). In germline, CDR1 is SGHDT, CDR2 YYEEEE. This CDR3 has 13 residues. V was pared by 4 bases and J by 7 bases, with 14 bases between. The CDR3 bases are TGTGCCAGCAGCCCGGCAGGGGCGGGTGGCTACACCTTC. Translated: CASSPAGAGGYTF.

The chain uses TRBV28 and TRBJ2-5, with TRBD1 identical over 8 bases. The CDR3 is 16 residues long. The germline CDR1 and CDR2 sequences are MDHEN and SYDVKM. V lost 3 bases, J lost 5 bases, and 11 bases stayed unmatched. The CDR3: CASSFQSGGAGETQYF. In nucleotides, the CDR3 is TGTGCCAGCAGTTTCCAATCAGGGGGCGCCGGGGAGACCCAGTACTTC.

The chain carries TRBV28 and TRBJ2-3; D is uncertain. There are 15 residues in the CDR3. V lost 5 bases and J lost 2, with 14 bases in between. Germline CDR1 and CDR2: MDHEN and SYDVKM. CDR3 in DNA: TGTGCCAGCAGTCCCCGCTTTGGGTACACAGATACGCAGTATTTT. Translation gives CASSPRFGYTDTQYF.

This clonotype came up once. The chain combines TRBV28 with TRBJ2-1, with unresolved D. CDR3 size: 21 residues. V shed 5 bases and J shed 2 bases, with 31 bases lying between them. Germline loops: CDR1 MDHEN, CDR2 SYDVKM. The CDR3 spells CASSPTSIYLESPPTYNEQFF. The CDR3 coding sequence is TGTGCCAGCAGTCCTACCTCAATCTATCTTGAATCGCCTCCAACCTACAATGAGCAGTTCTTC.

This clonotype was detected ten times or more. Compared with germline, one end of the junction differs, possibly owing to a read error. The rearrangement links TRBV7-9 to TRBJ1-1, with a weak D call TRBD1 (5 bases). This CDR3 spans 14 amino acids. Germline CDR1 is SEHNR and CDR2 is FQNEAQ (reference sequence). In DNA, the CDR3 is TGTGCCAGCAGCTCTCCCGCAGGGAACGCTGAAGCTTTCTTT. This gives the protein CASSSPAGNAEAFF.

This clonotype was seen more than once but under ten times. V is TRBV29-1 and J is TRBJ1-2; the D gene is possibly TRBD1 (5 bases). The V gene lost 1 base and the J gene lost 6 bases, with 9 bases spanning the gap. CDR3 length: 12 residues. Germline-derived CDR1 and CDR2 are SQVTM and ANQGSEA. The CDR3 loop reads CSVEGQGHGYTF. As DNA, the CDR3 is TGCAGCGTTGAAGGGCAGGGTCATGGCTACACCTTC. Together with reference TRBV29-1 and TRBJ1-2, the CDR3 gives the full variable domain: SAVISQKPSRDICQRGTSLTIQCQVDSQVTMMFWYRQQPGQSLTLIATANQGSEATYESGFVIDKFPISRPNLTFSTLTVSNMSPEDSSIYLCSVEGQGHGYTFGSGTRLTVV.

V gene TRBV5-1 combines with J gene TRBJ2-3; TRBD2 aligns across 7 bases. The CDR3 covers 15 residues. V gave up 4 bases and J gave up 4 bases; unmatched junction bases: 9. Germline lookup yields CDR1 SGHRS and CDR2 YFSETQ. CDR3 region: CASSGLAEDPDTQYF. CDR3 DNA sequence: TGCGCCAGCAGCGGGCTAGCGGAGGACCCAGATACGCAGTATTTT. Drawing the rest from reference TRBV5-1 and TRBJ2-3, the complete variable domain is KAGVTQTPRYLIKTRGQQVTLSCSPISGHRSVSWYQQTPGQGLQFLFEYFSETQRNKGNFPGRFSGRQFSNSRSEMNVSTLELGDSALYLCASSGLAEDPDTQYFGPGTRLTVL.

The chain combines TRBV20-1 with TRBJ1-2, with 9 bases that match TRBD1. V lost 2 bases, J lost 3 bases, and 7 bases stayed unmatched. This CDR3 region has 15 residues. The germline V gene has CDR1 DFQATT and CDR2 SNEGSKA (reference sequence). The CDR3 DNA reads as TGCAGTGCTAGAAGTGGACAGGGGCGAGACTATGGCTACACCTTC. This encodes CSARSGQGRDYGYTF.

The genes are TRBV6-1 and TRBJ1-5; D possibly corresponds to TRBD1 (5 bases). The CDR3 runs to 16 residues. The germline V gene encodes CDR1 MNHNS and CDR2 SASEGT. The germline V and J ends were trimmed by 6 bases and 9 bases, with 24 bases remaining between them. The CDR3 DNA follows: TGTGCCAGCAGAATTCGACAGTTCGAATACGGGCCGCCCCAGCATTTT. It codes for CASRIRQFEYGPPQHF.

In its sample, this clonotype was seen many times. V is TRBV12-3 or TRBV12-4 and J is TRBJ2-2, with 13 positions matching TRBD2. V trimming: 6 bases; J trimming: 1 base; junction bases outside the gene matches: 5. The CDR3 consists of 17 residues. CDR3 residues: CASRSGLAGLNTGELFF. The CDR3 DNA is TGTGCCAGCAGGTCGGGACTAGCGGGGTTGAACACCGGGGAGCTGTTTTTT.

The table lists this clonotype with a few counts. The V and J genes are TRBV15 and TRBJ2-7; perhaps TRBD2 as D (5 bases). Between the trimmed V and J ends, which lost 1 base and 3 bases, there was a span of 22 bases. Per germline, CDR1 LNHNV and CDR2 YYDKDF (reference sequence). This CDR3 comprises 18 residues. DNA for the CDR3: TGTGCCACCAGCAGAGCCTTACTGATCAGCGGACCTGACTACGAGCAGTACTTC. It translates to CATSRALLISGPDYEQYF. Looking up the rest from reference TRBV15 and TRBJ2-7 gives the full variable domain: DAMVIQNPRYQVTQFGKPVTLSCSQTLNHNVMYWYQQKSSQAPKLLFHYYDKDFNNEADTPDNFQSRRPNTSFCFLDIRSPGLGDTAMYLCATSRALLISGPDYEQYFGPGTRLTVT.

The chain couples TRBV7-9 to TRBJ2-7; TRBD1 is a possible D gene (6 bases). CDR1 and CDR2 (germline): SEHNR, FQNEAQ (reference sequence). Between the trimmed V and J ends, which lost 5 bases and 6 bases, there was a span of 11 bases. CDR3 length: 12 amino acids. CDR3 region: CASSLVGAEQYF. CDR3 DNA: TGTGCCAGCAGCCTAGTGGGGGCCGAGCAGTACTTC.

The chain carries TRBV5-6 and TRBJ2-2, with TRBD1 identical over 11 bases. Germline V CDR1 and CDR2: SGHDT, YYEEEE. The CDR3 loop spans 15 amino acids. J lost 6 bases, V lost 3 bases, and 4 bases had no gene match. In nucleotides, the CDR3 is TGTGCCAGCAGCTCCAGGACAGGGGGCTCCGGGGAGCTGTTTTTT. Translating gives CASSSRTGGSGELFF.

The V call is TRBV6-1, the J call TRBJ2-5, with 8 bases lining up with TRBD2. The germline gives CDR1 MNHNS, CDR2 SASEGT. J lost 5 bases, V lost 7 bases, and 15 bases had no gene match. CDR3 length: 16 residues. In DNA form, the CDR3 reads TGTGCCAGCACTCCCGGGACTAGGGATCGTGGTGAGACCCAGTACTTC. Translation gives CASTPGTRDRGETQYF.

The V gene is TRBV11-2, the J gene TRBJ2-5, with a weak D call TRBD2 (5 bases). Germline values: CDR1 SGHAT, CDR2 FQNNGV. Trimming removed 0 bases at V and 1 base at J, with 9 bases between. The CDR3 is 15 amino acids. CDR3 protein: CASSLEGGLQETQYF. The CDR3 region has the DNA TGTGCCAGCAGCTTAGAGGGCGGACTCCAAGAGACCCAGTACTTC.

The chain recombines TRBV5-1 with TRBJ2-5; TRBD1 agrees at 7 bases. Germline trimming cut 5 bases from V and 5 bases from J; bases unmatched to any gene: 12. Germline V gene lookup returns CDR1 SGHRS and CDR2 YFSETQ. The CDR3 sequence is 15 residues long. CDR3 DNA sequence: TGCGCCAGCAGTACCCTCGGACAGGCGGAGGAGACCCAGTACTTC. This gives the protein CASSTLGQAEETQYF.

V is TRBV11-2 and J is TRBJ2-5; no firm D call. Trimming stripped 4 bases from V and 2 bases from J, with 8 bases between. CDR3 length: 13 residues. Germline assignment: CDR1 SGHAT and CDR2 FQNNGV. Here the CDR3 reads CASSWVIQETQYF. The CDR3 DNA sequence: TGTGCCAGCAGCTGGGTAATTCAAGAGACCCAGTACTTC.

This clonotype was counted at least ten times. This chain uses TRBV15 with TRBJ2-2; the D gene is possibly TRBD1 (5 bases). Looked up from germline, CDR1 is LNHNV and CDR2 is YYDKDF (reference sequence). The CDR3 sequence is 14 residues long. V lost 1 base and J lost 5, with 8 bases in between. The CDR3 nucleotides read TGTGCCACCAGCAGAGCGTCAGGGACCGGGGAGCTGTTTTTT. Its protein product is CATSRASGTGELFF.

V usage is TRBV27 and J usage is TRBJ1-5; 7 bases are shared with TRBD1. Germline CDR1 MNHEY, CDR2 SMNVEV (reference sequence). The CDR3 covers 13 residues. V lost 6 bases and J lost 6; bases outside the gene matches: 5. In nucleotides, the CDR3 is TGTGCCAGCAGGTCGACAGGGCTTCAGCCCCAGCATTTT. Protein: CASRSTGLQPQHF.

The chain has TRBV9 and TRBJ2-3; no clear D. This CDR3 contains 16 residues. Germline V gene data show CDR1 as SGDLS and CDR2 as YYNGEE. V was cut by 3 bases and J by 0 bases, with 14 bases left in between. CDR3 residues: CASSADSASSTDTQYF. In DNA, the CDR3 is TGTGCCAGCAGCGCCGACTCCGCATCTAGCACAGATACGCAGTATTTT.

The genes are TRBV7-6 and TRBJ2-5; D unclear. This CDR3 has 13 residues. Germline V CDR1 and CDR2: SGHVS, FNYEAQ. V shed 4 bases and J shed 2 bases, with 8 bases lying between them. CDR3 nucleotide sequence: TGTGCCAGCAGCTCGCAACGTCAAGAGACCCAGTACTTC. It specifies CASSSQRQETQYF.